The clone carrying this T cell receptor (beta chain) was seen many times. TCRdb used MiXCR to reprocess the 5' RACE reads, holding one entry per CDR3 protein. Of some 49,000 distinct CDR3 sequences listed, under 15% are singletons. The time point: longitudinal time-point 2. The CDR3 covers 14 residues. Germline V lookup: CDR1 DFQATT, CDR2 SNEGSKA (reference sequence). Trimming cost V 5 bases and J 4 bases, with 15 bases left between them. The data are from a study of neurological immune-mediated disorders. The chain combines TRBV20-1 with TRBJ1-5; possibly TRBD1 for D (5 bases). The sample was PBMCs. This receptor was identified in a male donor with HTLV-1-associated myelopathy (HAM/TSP). The CDR3 DNA follows: TGCAGTGCTGAAGAGGGGATTAGGAATCAGCCCCAGCATTTT. It is translated as CSAEEGIRNQPQHF.